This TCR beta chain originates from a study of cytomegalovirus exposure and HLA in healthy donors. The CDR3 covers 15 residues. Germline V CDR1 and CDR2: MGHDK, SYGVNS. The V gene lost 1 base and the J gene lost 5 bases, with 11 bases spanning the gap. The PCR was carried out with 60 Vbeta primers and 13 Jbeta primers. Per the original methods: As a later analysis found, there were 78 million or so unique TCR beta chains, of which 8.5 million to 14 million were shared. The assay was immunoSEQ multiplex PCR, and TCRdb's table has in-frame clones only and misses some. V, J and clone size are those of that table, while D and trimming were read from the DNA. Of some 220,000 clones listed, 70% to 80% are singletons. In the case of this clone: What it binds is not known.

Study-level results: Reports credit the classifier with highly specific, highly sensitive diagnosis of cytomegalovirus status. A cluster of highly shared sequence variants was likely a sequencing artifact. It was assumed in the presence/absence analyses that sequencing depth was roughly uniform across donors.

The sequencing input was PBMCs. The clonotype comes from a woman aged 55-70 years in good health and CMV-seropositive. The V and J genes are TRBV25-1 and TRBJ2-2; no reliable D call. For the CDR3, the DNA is TGTGCCAGCAGTGAATGGCCCGTAACGACCGGGGAGCTGTTTTTT. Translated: CASSEWPVTTGELFF.